These 3 T cell receptor beta chains were sequenced from one sample in a study of blood T cells in healthy people across ages. Next came a second PCR, run for 7 to 11 cycles, which used a sample-barcoded 5' primer along with a J-beta primer mix. A single record per CDR3 protein comes from TCRdb applying MiXCR to the 5' RACE reads. Of 750,000 to 950,000 distinct CDR3 sequences listed, roughly 28% are singletons. These same records also appear under a second study, on T cells of mothers and their children.

Specimen: blood. These receptor sequences come from a woman aged 40 to 50 in good health.

This clonotype was seen only a few times. The chain links TRBV28 to TRBJ1-2; possibly TRBD1 for D (5 bases). The CDR3 has 15 amino acids. V gave up 7 bases and J gave up 3 bases, with 18 bases separating them. Germline V gene lookup returns CDR1 MDHEN and CDR2 SYDVKM. CDR3 loop: CASTFGAGGDYGYTF. The DNA of the CDR3 is TGTGCCAGCACCTTTGGGGCAGGAGGAGACTATGGCTACACCTTC.

This chain uses TRBV7-3 with TRBJ2-5; tentative D call: TRBD2 (5 bases). The CDR3 extends over 14 amino acids. CDR1 and CDR2 (germline): SGHTA, FQGTGA. Trimming took 5 bases from V and 1 from J, leaving 11 bases between them. CDR3 in DNA: TGTGCCAGCAGCCCTGACTACTCCCAAGAGACCCAGTACTTC. This codes for CASSPDYSQETQYF.

This clonotype occurred a few times. At one of its ends the junction is not consistent with the germline gene, which may arise from a read error. The V and J genes are TRBV6-5 and TRBJ1-1; D gene ambiguous. Germline V gene data show CDR1 as MNHEY and CDR2 as SVGAGI. The CDR3 has 16 residues. CDR3 nucleotide sequence: TGTGCCGGCAGTTACTGGGCAGGTCGGATGAACACTGAAGCTTTCTTT. Amino acid sequence: CAGSYWAGRMNTEAFF.